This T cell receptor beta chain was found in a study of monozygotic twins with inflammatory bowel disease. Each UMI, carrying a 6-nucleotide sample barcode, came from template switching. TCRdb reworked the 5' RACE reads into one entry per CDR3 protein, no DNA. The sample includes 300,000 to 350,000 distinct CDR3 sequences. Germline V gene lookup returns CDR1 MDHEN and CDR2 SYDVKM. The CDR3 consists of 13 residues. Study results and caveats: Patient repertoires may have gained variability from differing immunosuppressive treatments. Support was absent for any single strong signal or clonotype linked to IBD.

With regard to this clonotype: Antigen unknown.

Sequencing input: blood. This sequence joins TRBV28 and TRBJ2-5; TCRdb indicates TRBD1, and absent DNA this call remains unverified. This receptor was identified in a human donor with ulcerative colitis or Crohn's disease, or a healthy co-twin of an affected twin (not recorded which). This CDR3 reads CASNPGGRETQYF.